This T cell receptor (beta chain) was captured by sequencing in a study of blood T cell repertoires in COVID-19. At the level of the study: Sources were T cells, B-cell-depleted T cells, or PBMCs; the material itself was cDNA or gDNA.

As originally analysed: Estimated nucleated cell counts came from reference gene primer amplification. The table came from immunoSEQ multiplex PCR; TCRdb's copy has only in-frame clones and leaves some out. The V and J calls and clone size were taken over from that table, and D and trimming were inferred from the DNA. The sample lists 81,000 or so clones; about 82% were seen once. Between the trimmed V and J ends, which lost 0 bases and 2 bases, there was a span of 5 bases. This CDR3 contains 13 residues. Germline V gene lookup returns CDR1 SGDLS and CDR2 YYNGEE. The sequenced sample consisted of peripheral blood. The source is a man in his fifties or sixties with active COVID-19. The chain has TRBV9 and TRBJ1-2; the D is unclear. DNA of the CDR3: TGTGCCAGCAGCGTAGCTCCCAACTATGGCTACACCTTC. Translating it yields CASSVAPNYGYTF.